This T cell receptor (beta chain) was sequenced in a study of pediatric ulcerative colitis. The study's findings and limits: Ulcerative colitis patients shared more blood-rectal clones than controls. A couple of patients' blood samples yielded substantially fewer templates.

With respect to this clone: The antigen is undetermined.

Germline CDR1 reads SGHAT; CDR2 reads FQDESV (reference sequence). V shed 5 bases, J shed 6 bases, and the junction held 5 bases outside the gene matches. The CDR3 has 16 residues. The repertoire was sequenced with immunoSEQ multiplex PCR; TCRdb's copy has only in-frame clones and lacks some. The sample lists some 25,000 clones, roughly 70% occurring once. The rectum was sampled with one to two pinch biopsies at colonoscopy. The TCR sequence derives from a boy aged 10-17 years with severe ulcerative colitis. The chain joins TRBV11-1 to TRBJ2-3; 16 bases are shared with TRBD2. The sequencing input was gut tissue. The CDR3 DNA sequence: TGTGCCAGCAGCAGCGGGACTAGCGGGAGGGTGGATACGCAGTATTTT. Protein: CASSSGTSGRVDTQYF.